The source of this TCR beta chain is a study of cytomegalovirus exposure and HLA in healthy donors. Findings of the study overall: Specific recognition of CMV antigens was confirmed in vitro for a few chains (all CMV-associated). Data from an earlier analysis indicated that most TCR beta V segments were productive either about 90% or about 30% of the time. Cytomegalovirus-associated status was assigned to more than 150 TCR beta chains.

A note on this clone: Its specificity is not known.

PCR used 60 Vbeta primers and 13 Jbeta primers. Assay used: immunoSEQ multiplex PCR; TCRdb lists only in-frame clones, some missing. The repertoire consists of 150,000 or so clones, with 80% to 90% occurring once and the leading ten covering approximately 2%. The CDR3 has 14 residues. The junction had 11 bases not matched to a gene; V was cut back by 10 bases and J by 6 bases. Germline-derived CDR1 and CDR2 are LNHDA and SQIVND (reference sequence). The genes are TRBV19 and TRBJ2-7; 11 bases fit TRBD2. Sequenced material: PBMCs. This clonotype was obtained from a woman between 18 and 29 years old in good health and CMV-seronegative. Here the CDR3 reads CATSLAGGPFEQYF. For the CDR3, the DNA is TGTGCCACAAGCCTAGCGGGAGGACCCTTCGAGCAGTACTTC.